This TCR beta chain was captured by sequencing in a study of blood T cell repertoires in COVID-19 (dated by TCRdb to 2018 to 2021). With respect to the entire study: Samples covering the acute and convalescent phases of COVID-19 were provided by collaborators in the United States, Italy and Spain. The material from the prospective study consisted of cDNA or gDNA derived from T cells, B-cell-depleted T cells, or PBMCs. The dataset comprised deeply sampled blood TCRbeta repertoires from subjects exposed to, actively infected with, or recovered from COVID-19. The repertoires were released in a freely available public database meant as a resource for research on the immune response to SARS-CoV-2. The samples were drawn from the first 160 participants of the ongoing ImmuneRACE study and from 1,254 subjects provided by 6 global collaborators. The sample metadata nearly always contained a de-identified subject ID, COVID-19 status, age in years and sex. Where available, HLA class I and class II types were obtained from metadata supplied by the sample provider rather than from assay-based typing.

Each collaborating institution followed its own protocols to collect whole blood in K2EDTA tubes. For TCRbeta analysis, collaborator samples were shipped as frozen whole blood, as isolated PBMCs, or as DNA extracted from either sample type. Regarding this clone: The specificity of this receptor is unknown. One base away there is no much larger clone; base qualities are not given.

Per the germline V gene (reference sequence), SGHKS is the CDR1 and YYEKEE is the CDR2. V loses 0 bases, J loses 10 bases, and the germline ends lie 7 bases apart. The CDR3 spans 11 residues, from the cysteine through the phenylalanine. Solely the CDR3 DNA is kept, with 33 bases framed from the first base. What the authors observed across the whole study: The amount of clinical and demographic metadata varied by source and participant and was provided uncurated.

TCRbeta CDR3 regions were amplified from genomic DNA by means of the immunoSEQ Assay, a bias-controlled multiplex PCR. On the authors' methods: The number of nucleated cells in each sample was estimated from the amplification of reference gene primers within the assay. To quantify the absolute abundance of each unique TCRbeta CDR3 rearrangement, sequence reads were collapsed and filtered. For each sample, productive Simpson clonality was calculated by taking the square root of Simpson's diversity index across productive rearrangements. The clones in this table, taken by TCRdb from immuneACCESS, are in-frame only. Not every clone is retained; where verified, under half of the shortfall comes from an unresolved V gene, and the cause of the rest is unknown. V, J and clone size reflect that table, while D and trimming were determined from the DNA. Counted in this sample were a few hundred thousand clones; about four fifths of them appeared once. Jointly, the top ten make up 3% to 4% of the sample.

This TCR came from a woman aged 80 or older with acute or convalescent COVID-19. Source material: peripheral blood. Rearrangement joined TRBV5-5 to TRBJ1-2, with the D gene too uncertain to name. The DNA sequence reads TGTGCCAGCAGCTTGGACGGGTACTACACCTTC. This gives the protein CASSLDGYYTF. When the CDR3 is completed using the reference TRBV5-5 and TRBJ1-2 genes on either side, the full variable domain is DAGVTQSPTHLIKTRGQQVTLRCSPISGHKSVSWYQQVLGQGPQFIFQYYEKEERGRGNFPDRFSARQFPNYSSELNVNALLLGDSALYLCASSLDGYYTFGSGTRLTVV.